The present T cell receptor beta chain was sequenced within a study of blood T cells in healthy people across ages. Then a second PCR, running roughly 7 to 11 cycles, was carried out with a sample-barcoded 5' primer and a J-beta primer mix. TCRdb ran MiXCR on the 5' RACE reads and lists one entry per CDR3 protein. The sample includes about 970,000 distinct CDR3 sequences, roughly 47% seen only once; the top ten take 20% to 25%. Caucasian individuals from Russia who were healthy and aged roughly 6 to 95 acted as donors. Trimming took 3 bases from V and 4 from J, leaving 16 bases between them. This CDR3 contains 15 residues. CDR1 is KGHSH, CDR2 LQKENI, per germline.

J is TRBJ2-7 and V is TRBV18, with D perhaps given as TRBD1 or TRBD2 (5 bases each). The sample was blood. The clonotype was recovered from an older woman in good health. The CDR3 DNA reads TGTGCCAGCTCACCCCGAAACGGGACGTATTACGAGCAGTACTTC. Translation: CASSPRNGTYYEQYF.